This entry lists 22 T cell receptor beta chains sequenced from one sample in a study. TCRdb reprocessed the RT-PCR reads via MiXCR and lists one record per CDR3 protein. The sample yields around 700,000 distinct CDR3 sequences, about 14% seen once. The sample consisted of memory CD4+ T cells from blood. Receptors were obtained from a female donor in good health, serving as a healthy control.

This clonotype was detected a few times. This chain links TRBV24-1 with TRBJ2-2; 9 nucleotides align to TRBD1. Germline CDR1 reads KGHDR; CDR2 reads SFDVKD. V dropped 4 bases and J dropped 1; count of bases not matched to a gene: 6. This CDR3 has 17 amino acids. The CDR3 region is CATSDPADRGNTGELFF. DNA of the CDR3: TGTGCCACCAGTGACCCCGCGGACAGGGGGAACACCGGGGAGCTGTTTTTT.

This clonotype was seen many times. V is TRBV5-1 and J is TRBJ2-1; 7 bases match TRBD1. J lost 6 bases, V lost 4 bases, and 7 bases had no gene match. Germline V gene sequence: CDR1 SGHRS, CDR2 YFSETQ. The CDR3 totals 14 residues. The CDR3 DNA sequence: TGCGCCAGCAGCCCCGGGACAGAGGGCAATGAGCAGTTCTTC. This sequence encodes CASSPGTEGNEQFF.

This clonotype was recorded a few times. This sequence joins TRBV2 and TRBJ2-1; TRBD2 matches at 8 bases. Germline values: CDR1 SNHLY, CDR2 FYNNEI. V lost 8 bases and J lost 7; bases outside the gene matches: 10. This CDR3 region has 14 residues. The CDR3 nucleotides are TGTGCCAGCTTTGAGTCGCGGGAGGTTAATGAGCAGTTCTTC. Its protein product is CASFESREVNEQFF. The full variable domain, rest sourced from reference TRBV2 and TRBJ2-1, is EPEVTQTPSHQVTQMGQEVILRCVPISNHLYFYWYRQILGQKVEFLVSFYNNEISEKSEIFDDQFSVERPDGSNFTLKIRSTKLEDSAMYFCASFESREVNEQFFGPGTRLTVL.

This clonotype was recorded a few times. The genes are TRBV6-2 or TRBV6-3 and TRBJ2-1, with D perhaps matching TRBD1 (5 bases). The germline V gene encodes CDR1 MNHEY and CDR2 SVGEGT. V was clipped by 5 bases and J by 4 bases, with 21 bases between them. This CDR3 has 17 amino acids. The DNA of the CDR3 is TGTGCCAGCAGTCTCGATTACACAGGCTCCGTTTACAATGAGCAGTTCTTC. It specifies CASSLDYTGSVYNEQFF.

In this sample, this clonotype turned up many times. The V gene is TRBV7-2, the J gene TRBJ2-7; the match to TRBD2 covers 7 bases. V dropped 5 bases and J dropped 4; count of bases not matched to a gene: 11. Germline loops: CDR1 SGHTA, CDR2 FQGNSA. CDR3 size: 15 residues. CDR3 amino acids: CASSRGDPSSYEQYF. The CDR3 DNA reads TGTGCCAGCAGCCGGGGGGACCCTAGTTCATACGAGCAGTACTTC.

The V call is TRBV24-1, the J call TRBJ2-1, with D unresolved. Germline V gene lookup returns CDR1 KGHDR and CDR2 SFDVKD. The ends were cut back, 5 bases at V and 5 bases at J, with 6 bases in the middle. The CDR3 covers 12 residues. The CDR3 is CATSGWDNEQFF. In DNA, the CDR3 is TGTGCCACCAGTGGATGGGACAATGAGCAGTTCTTC.

This clonotype has at least ten counts. The chain links TRBV20-1 to TRBJ1-5; D unclear. This CDR3 has 13 residues. V lost 3 bases and J 9 bases, leaving 15 bases between the germline ends. Germline values: CDR1 DFQATT, CDR2 SNEGSKA (reference sequence). The CDR3 sequence is CSASQTGRLPQHF. The DNA of the CDR3 is TGCAGTGCTAGTCAAACGGGGAGGTTGCCCCAGCATTTT.

The count of this clonotype is one. This chain links TRBV24-1 with TRBJ2-2; 10 nucleotides align to TRBD1. V lost 3 bases, J lost 10 bases, and 10 bases stayed unmatched. The CDR3 loop spans 16 amino acids. Germline V gene sequence: CDR1 KGHDR, CDR2 SFDVKD. CDR3 nucleotide sequence: TGTGCCACCAGTGATGTCCCGGGACAGGGGATCGTGGAGCTGTTTTTT. Residues: CATSDVPGQGIVELFF.

In its sample, this clonotype was seen a few times. This sequence joins TRBV28 and TRBJ1-5, with D perhaps TRBD1 (6 bases). The V gene's germline CDR1 is MDHEN and CDR2 SYDVKM. This CDR3 contains 12 residues. The V end was cut by 7 bases, the J end by 9 bases, with 13 bases between. CDR3 in DNA: TGTGCCAGCAAAATCAGGGGACGGCCCCAGCATTTT. Translating gives CASKIRGRPQHF.

The chain links TRBV20-1 to TRBJ2-3, with 8 bases lining up with TRBD1. CDR3 length equals 15 residues. After removal of 3 bases from V and 2 bases from J, the junction contained 7 bases not matched to a gene. Germline V CDR1 and CDR2: DFQATT, SNEGSKA (reference sequence). The CDR3 nucleotides read TGCAGTGCTAGGCCCTTACAGGGGGACACAGATACGCAGTATTTT. Its protein is CSARPLQGDTDTQYF.

This chain uses TRBV5-1 with TRBJ2-7, with D unclear. Germline V lookup: CDR1 SGHRS, CDR2 YFSETQ. This CDR3 comprises 16 residues. V gave up 0 bases and J gave up 1 base, with 14 bases separating them. DNA for the CDR3: TGCGCCAGCAGCTTGGCCTTGGCTAGGTGGTCCTACGAGCAGTACTTC. It encodes CASSLALARWSYEQYF.

This clonotype was counted many times. V gene TRBV12-3 or TRBV12-4 combines with J gene TRBJ1-4, with 9 bases matching TRBD1. V lost 6 bases, J lost 8 bases, and 10 bases stayed unmatched. CDR3 size: 15 residues. The CDR3 sequence: CASSQPGQGIEKLFF. The CDR3, as DNA: TGTGCCAGCAGCCAACCGGGACAGGGCATCGAAAAACTGTTTTTT.

This clonotype was detected a few times. The CDR3 region has the DNA TGTGCCAGCAGCTTAGTCAGGGGGACCGGGGAGCTGTTTTTT. This encodes CASSLVRGTGELFF. The V and J genes are TRBV7-3 and TRBJ2-2; TRBD1 agrees at 7 bases. J lost 5 bases, V lost 2 bases, and 2 bases had no gene match. There are 14 residues in the CDR3. The germline V gene has CDR1 SGHTA and CDR2 FQGTGA.

In DNA, the CDR3 is TGCAGTGCTCGGCGGGACAGGCGATCCTATTCGAGTGCTGAAGCTTTCTTT. Its translation is CSARRDRRSYSSAEAFF. The chain links TRBV20-1 to TRBJ1-1, with 8 bases aligning to TRBD1. In germline, CDR1 is DFQATT, CDR2 SNEGSKA (reference sequence). V was clipped by 5 bases and J by 6 bases; unmatched bases: 20. The CDR3 runs 17 residues.

This clonotype was seen only a few times. The V call is TRBV20-1, the J call TRBJ2-3, with D uncertain. The CDR3 consists of 13 residues. Germline CDR1 and CDR2: DFQATT and SNEGSKA (reference sequence). V dropped 1 base and J dropped 2 bases, with 7 bases sitting between them. The CDR3: CSARVTPTDTQYF. Written as DNA, the CDR3 is TGCAGTGCTAGAGTAACTCCCACAGATACGCAGTATTTT.

As for this clonotype: A much larger clone lies a single base off, so this may be a read error. J is TRBJ1-1 and V is TRBV20-1, with a weak D call TRBD1 (5 bases). This CDR3 spans 13 amino acids. Per the germline V gene, CDR1 is DFQATT and CDR2 is SNEGSKA (reference sequence). This chain's CDR3 is CSASSGGYTEAYF. The CDR3 region has the DNA TGCAGTGCTAGTTCGGGGGGGTACACTGAAGCTTACTTT.

Here the CDR3 DNA reads TGTGCCAGCAGTACCACTCCGGGACAGCTTCCTAATTCACCCCTCCACTTT. Translated: CASSTTPGQLPNSPLHF. V and J are TRBV2 and TRBJ1-6; 7 bases map to TRBD1. This CDR3 contains 17 residues. V was clipped by 5 bases and J by 6 bases; unmatched bases: 13. Per the germline V gene, CDR1 is SNHLY and CDR2 is FYNNEI.

Ten or more counts support this clonotype. The rearrangement uses TRBV20-1 and TRBJ1-1, with D perhaps TRBD1 (5 bases). The CDR3 covers 13 residues. V was shortened by 6 bases and J by 1 base, with 12 bases between the two germline ends. Germline V gene sequence: CDR1 DFQATT, CDR2 SNEGSKA (reference sequence). CDR3 sequence reads: CSADGHQNTEAFF. In DNA, the CDR3 is TGCAGTGCCGACGGACACCAGAACACTGAAGCTTTCTTT.

V and J are TRBV20-1 and TRBJ2-5; D unclear. Germline V gives CDR1 DFQATT, CDR2 SNEGSKA (reference sequence). The CDR3 sequence is 13 residues long. CDR3 nucleotide sequence: TGCAGCGCCCCTGGACCCGGACAAGAGACCCAGTACTTC. It is translated as CSAPGPGQETQYF.

This clonotype was observed many times. V gene TRBV15 combines with J gene TRBJ2-2; D possibly uses TRBD1 or TRBD2 (6 bases each). The V and J ends lost 5 bases and 5 bases respectively, with 12 bases between them. Per the germline V gene, CDR1 is LNHNV and CDR2 is YYDKDF (reference sequence). CDR3 length: 14 residues. CDR3 residues: CATSPGGGTGELFF. The CDR3 nucleotides are TGTGCCACCAGCCCAGGAGGGGGGACCGGGGAGCTGTTTTTT.

At least ten counts were recorded for this clonotype. The rearrangement links TRBV4-2 to TRBJ2-3; D is perhaps TRBD2 (6 bases). The germline V gene has CDR1 LGHNA and CDR2 YNFKEQ. With 4 bases removed from V and 3 bases from J, the gap between germline ends came to 14 bases. This CDR3 is built from 15 residues. The CDR3 here is CASSLGASATDTQYF. CDR3 nucleotide sequence: TGTGCCAGCAGCCTCGGGGCTAGCGCTACAGATACGCAGTATTTT.

V is TRBV9 and J is TRBJ2-2, with 7 bases aligning to TRBD1. The CDR3 has 16 amino acids. Germline values: CDR1 SGDLS, CDR2 YYNGEE. V lost 0 bases and J lost 4; bases outside the gene matches: 6. The CDR3 spells CASSVGQGMGTGELFF. CDR3 bases: TGTGCCAGCAGCGTAGGACAGGGAATGGGCACCGGGGAGCTGTTTTTT.